A selection of T cell receptor beta chains follows, all from one sample in a study of shared clonotypes between healthy human individuals. Clones were sequenced by immunoSEQ multiplex PCR, and TCRdb holds only the in-frame ones, with some missing. The sample comprises under 2.5 million clones, around 92% of which are singletons, and about 0.41% rests with the top ten. Sequenced input: naive CD4+ T cells from PBMCs. Receptors originate from a young man in good health. Some clones in this sample may be carry-over from other donors' samples. The CDR3 runs from the conserved cysteine through the conserved F or W. Each record gives: D gene, V gene, J gene, clone size, CDR3 DNA, CDR3 protein. A D gene is named only where the DNA matches it firmly. Not all rows give a size; the values are once, few, many and, for expanded clones, a class.

-	TRBV28	TRBJ2-7	-	TGTGCCAGCAGTTCGACACAAACCTACGAGCAGTACTTC	CASSSTQTYEQYF
-	TRBV7-9	TRBJ2-5	-	TGTGCCAGCAGCTTAACGGGACCCCAAGAGACCCAGTACTTC	CASSLTGPQETQYF
-	TRBV20-1	TRBJ2-1	-	TGCAGTGAGGACGGATCCAATGAGCAGTTCTTC	CSEDGSNEQFF
TRBD2	TRBV4-2	TRBJ2-1	-	TGTGCCAGCAGCCAAAAATCCGGGACTAGCGGGAGGGGCTACAATGAGCAGTTCTTC	CASSQKSGTSGRGYNEQFF
-	TRBV4-2	TRBJ1-1	once	TGTGCCAGCAGTCCGGAAGGAGTGTCTGGGAGTGAAGCTTTCTTT	CASSPEGVSGSEAFF
-	TRBV2	TRBJ1-5	-	TGTGCCAGCAGTGAAAGCAGTCCAGTCGATCAGCCCCAGCATTTT	CASSESSPVDQPQHF
TRBD2	TRBV28	TRBJ2-7	-	TGTGCCAGCAGTTTGACCGGGACTAGTATCCTCCACGAGCAGTACTTC	CASSLTGTSILHEQYF
-	TRBV5-1	TRBJ2-7	-	TGCGCCAGCGGGGTTGAGGACAGCGCCTACGAGCAGTACTTC	CASGVEDSAYEQYF
-	TRBV2	TRBJ2-5	once	TGTGCCAGCACGCTGGAGACCCAGTACTTC	CASTLETQYF
TRBD2	TRBV5-4	TRBJ2-5	-	TGTGCCAGCAGCCTAAGACTAGCGGGAGGTGAGACCCAGTACTTC	CASSLRLAGGETQYF
-	TRBV28	TRBJ2-4	-	TGTGCCAGCAGTCTACGGGACCCGGCCATTCAGTACTTC	CASSLRDPAIQYF
-	TRBV27	TRBJ2-3	-	TGTGCCAGCAGTCCGACTAGGGGCGGCTACTCAGATACGCAGTATTTT	CASSPTRGGYSDTQYF
TRBD1	TRBV7-2	TRBJ2-3	-	TGTGCCAGCAGCTTATTGGGCCAGGGGGCGCGGGATACGCAGTATTTT	CASSLLGQGARDTQYF
TRBD1	TRBV28	TRBJ2-5	-	TGTGCCAGCAGTCTACCCCTGGGGGACAGGGGGAGAGAGACCCAGTACTTC	CASSLPLGDRGRETQYF
TRBD1	TRBV27	TRBJ2-5	-	TGTGCCAGCAGTTCCTGGGGACAGGGTAGGCTCGAGACCCAGTACTTC	CASSSWGQGRLETQYF